The present T cell receptor beta chain was sequenced within a study of T-cell memory formation after mild COVID-19. Deletions cut 4 bases from V and 3 bases from J, with 18 bases between. Looked up from germline, CDR1 is SGHDN and CDR2 is FVKESK. CDR3 size: 16 residues. Comment on this clonotype: Its antigen is currently unknown.

General study points: Mostly located in CM and EM were contracting CD4+ clones, with contracting CD8+ clones located in EMRA. Clones contracting day 15 to 85 were balanced CD4/CD8; later expanders leaned CD4+. There was no confirmation that second-wave clones peaking on day 37 were SARS-CoV-2 specific.

One entry per CDR3 protein, called by TCRdb with MiXCR from the 5' RACE reads. The data hold about 200,000 distinct CDR3 sequences, with roughly 17% observed a single time. The sequence derives from an adult woman who had mild COVID-19 (a few samples of this study predate the infection). Cell type and time point are not known. The chain joins TRBV14 to TRBJ1-1, with a weak D call TRBD1 (5 bases). The sequencing sample was made of PBMCs or a T cell subset sorted from them (not recorded which). The CDR3 coding sequence is TGTGCCAGCAGCCGACCCCCCGGGGGACTCGACACTGAAGCTTTCTTT. This sequence encodes CASSRPPGGLDTEAFF.